This T cell receptor (beta chain) was recorded in a study of metastatic and nonmetastatic thyroid tumors. Whole-study context: The comparison covered peripheral blood and tumor or nodule tissue in malignant and benign thyroid patients. Study-level points and caveats: Reported TCR beta diversity, measured in blood and tumor, was significantly higher for malignant thyroid tumors than for benign nodules.

As handled by the study authors: The study built a papillary thyroid cancer distant-metastasis classifier from CDR3 differences across clinicopathological groups. TCRdb re-called the PCR reads with MiXCR. The V and J calls and clone size come from TCRdb's table, not from the authors' own analysis. The table includes about 22,000 clones, about 40% detected once. By share, this clone counts as medium-sized (0.01 to 0.1%). What it binds is not known. CDR3 length: 17 residues. Germline V gives CDR1 MDHEN, CDR2 SYDVKM. Trimming at V came to 6 bases and at J to 4 bases, leaving 17 bases not matched to a gene. Patients underwent thyroid surgery, and none had received any treatment before it.

The rearrangement joins TRBV28 to TRBJ2-7, with 8 bases lining up with TRBD2. The clonotype originates from a male donor with papillary thyroid cancer or a benign thyroid nodule (not recorded which). Some clones in this sample may be carry-over from other donors' samples. Sequencing input: blood. This CDR3 reads CASSANPLLAEVYEQYF. The CDR3 DNA is TGTGCCAGCAGCGCTAACCCCCTACTAGCGGAGGTATACGAGCAGTACTTC.